This T cell receptor beta chain was sequenced in a study of technical replicates of blood from a handful of donors. This table comes from immunoSEQ multiplex PCR, and its TCRdb copy is limited to in-frame clones, with some not included. This table holds more than 90,000 clones, more than 90% found once. Trimming took off 2 bases at V and 4 bases at J, with 17 bases between the two ends. Germline CDR1 MNHEY, CDR2 SMNVEV (reference sequence). This CDR3 is 16 amino acids long. The receptor was isolated from a human donor in good health. Input material: T cells isolated from PBMCs. The genes are TRBV27 and TRBJ2-5; tentative D call: TRBD2 (7 bases). The CDR3 region has the DNA TGTGCCAGCAGTTTAAATTCGGGGGGCGCGGGAGAGACCCAGTACTTC. Its protein product is CASSLNSGGAGETQYF.